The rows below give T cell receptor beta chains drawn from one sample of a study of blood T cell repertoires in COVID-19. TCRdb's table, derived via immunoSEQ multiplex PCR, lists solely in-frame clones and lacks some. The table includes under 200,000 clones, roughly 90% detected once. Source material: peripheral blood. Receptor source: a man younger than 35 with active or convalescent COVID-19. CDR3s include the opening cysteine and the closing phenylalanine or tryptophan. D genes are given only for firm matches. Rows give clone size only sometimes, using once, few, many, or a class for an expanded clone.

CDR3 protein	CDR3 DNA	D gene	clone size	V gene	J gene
CASSQETGNYEQYF	TGTGCCAGCAGCCAAGAGACAGGGAACTACGAGCAGTACTTC	TRBD1	NA	TRBV11-3	TRBJ2-7
CASSIGTDSHGYTF	TGTGCCAGTAGTATCGGGACAGATTCTCATGGCTACACCTTC	TRBD1	NA	TRBV19	TRBJ1-2
CASSELAGATDTQYF	TGCGCCAGCAGTGAGTTAGCGGGGGCCACAGATACGCAGTATTTT	TRBD2	NA	TRBV10-2	TRBJ2-3
CASSLKREYVYEQYF	TGTGCCAGCAGCTTAAAGCGGGAGTATGTTTACGAGCAGTACTTC	TRBD2	NA	TRBV13	TRBJ2-7
CASRRGQGNTEAFF	TGTGCCAGCAGACGGGGACAGGGGAACACTGAAGCTTTCTTT	TRBD1	NA	TRBV6-5	TRBJ1-1
CASSPGKGAPEAFF	TGTGCCAGCAGCCCAGGGAAGGGGGCCCCTGAAGCTTTCTTT	TRBD1	NA	TRBV27	TRBJ1-1
CASSPSDRSNQPQHF	TGTGCCAGCTCACCGAGCGACAGAAGTAATCAGCCCCAGCATTTT	NA	few	TRBV18	TRBJ1-5
CASSGLAGVRETQYF	TGCGCCAGCAGCGGACTAGCGGGAGTTCGGGAGACCCAGTACTTC	TRBD2	NA	TRBV4-1	TRBJ2-5
CASSSQITLTGYGYTF	TGTGCCAGTAGTTCCCAAATCACCCTGACAGGCTATGGCTACACCTTC	NA	NA	TRBV19	TRBJ1-2
CASSFRQEYGYTF	TGTGCCAGCAGCTTTCGACAGGAATATGGCTACACCTTC	NA	few	TRBV3-1/TRBV3-2	TRBJ1-2
CASRERGQYNEQFF	TGTGCCAGCAGAGAGCGGGGTCAATACAATGAGCAGTTCTTC	TRBD2	few	TRBV6-6	TRBJ2-1
CASSLQGGYEQFF	TGTGCCAGCAGCCTCCAAGGAGGCTATGAGCAGTTCTTC	NA	few	TRBV9	TRBJ2-1
CASSVGSGGNQPQHF	TGTGCCAGCAGCGTAGGGTCAGGGGGAAATCAGCCCCAGCATTTT	TRBD1	NA	TRBV9	TRBJ1-5
CASSIDLGTGGSGYTF	TGTGCCAGTAGTATAGATCTCGGGACAGGGGGTTCTGGCTACACCTTC	TRBD1	NA	TRBV19	TRBJ1-2
CASSLEVGGGETQYF	TGCGCCAGCAGCTTGGAGGTCGGCGGCGGGGAGACCCAGTACTTC	NA	NA	TRBV5-1	TRBJ2-5
CASRSTGTGDGYTF	TGCGCCAGCAGATCGACCGGGACAGGGGATGGCTACACCTTC	TRBD1	NA	TRBV5-1	TRBJ1-2
CASSWGGNTGELFF	TGTGCCAGCAGTTGGGGGGGGAACACCGGGGAGCTGTTTTTT	TRBD2	NA	TRBV6-5	TRBJ2-2
CAWRGQGAQNNEKLFF	TGTGCCTGGAGAGGACAGGGGGCGCAGAATAATGAAAAACTGTTTTTT	TRBD1	NA	TRBV30	TRBJ1-4
CASSRTGNEKLFF	TGTGCCAGCAGCCGGACAGGAAATGAAAAACTGTTTTTT	TRBD1	NA	TRBV7-9	TRBJ1-4
CASTRGLGGYTF	TGTGCCAGCACTAGAGGCCTCGGAGGCTACACCTTC	NA	NA	TRBV12-3/TRBV12-4	TRBJ1-2
CSVSRGHEQYF	TGCAGCGTCTCCAGGGGCCACGAGCAGTACTTC	NA	NA	TRBV29-1	TRBJ2-7
CASWGLAVSTDTQYF	TGTGCCAGCTGGGGACTAGCGGTAAGCACAGATACGCAGTATTTT	TRBD2	NA	TRBV6-5	TRBJ2-3
CASSSGTGGLGEQYF	TGTGCCAGCAGCTCTGGGACAGGGGGATTAGGCGAGCAGTACTTC	TRBD1	NA	TRBV11-3	TRBJ2-7
CASSIETVNTEAFF	TGTGCCAGTAGTATTGAGACAGTGAACACTGAAGCTTTCTTT	NA	NA	TRBV19	TRBJ1-1
CASSDGYSGRSGANVLTF	TGTGCCAGCAGTGATGGGTATAGCGGGAGATCTGGGGCCAACGTCCTGACTTTC	TRBD2	NA	TRBV6-1	TRBJ2-6
CASSQSRAATDTQYF	TGTGCCAGCAGCCAATCGCGAGCGGCGACAGATACGCAGTATTTT	NA	NA	TRBV16	TRBJ2-3
CASIPGLVYEQYF	TGTGCCAGCATCCCAGGGCTAGTATACGAGCAGTACTTC	NA	once	TRBV6-5	TRBJ2-7
CASSFTGGENEKLFF	TGTGCCAGTAGTTTCACAGGGGGCGAGAATGAAAAACTGTTTTTT	TRBD1	NA	TRBV19	TRBJ1-4
CASSQGLGASGNTIYF	TGCGCCAGCAGCCAAGGGTTGGGGGCGAGTGGAAACACCATATATTTT	NA	once	TRBV4-1	TRBJ1-3
CASSQTSSSGRPFDTQYF	TGCGCCAGCAGCCAAACGTCATCTAGCGGCCGACCGTTCGATACGCAGTATTTT	TRBD2	NA	TRBV5-1	TRBJ2-3
CASSYYTAGDSYNEQFF	TGTGCCAGCAGCTATTATACTGCGGGAGACTCCTACAATGAGCAGTTCTTC	TRBD2	NA	TRBV3-1/TRBV3-2	TRBJ2-1
CASSRLAGEAEEQYF	TGTGCCAGCAGCCGTCTAGCGGGGGAGGCTGAAGAGCAGTACTTC	TRBD2	NA	TRBV7-2	TRBJ2-7
CSARDSNTGELFF	TGCAGCGCCCGGGACAGTAACACCGGGGAGCTGTTTTTT	TRBD1	few	TRBV29-1	TRBJ2-2
CASAEGTSGNEQYF	TGTGCCAGCGCGGAGGGGACTAGCGGGAACGAGCAGTACTTC	TRBD2	NA	TRBV9	TRBJ2-7
CASSGSGRAAYEQYF	TGTGCCAGCAGCGGTAGCGGGAGGGCCGCCTACGAGCAGTACTTC	TRBD2	NA	TRBV2	TRBJ2-7
CASSQDMRSNEQFF	TGTGCCAGCAGCCAAGATATGCGGAGCAATGAGCAGTTCTTC	NA	NA	TRBV3-1/TRBV3-2	TRBJ2-1
CASSSTGYTEAFF	TGCGCCAGCAGCTCGACAGGGTACACTGAAGCTTTCTTT	TRBD1	once	TRBV5-1	TRBJ1-1
CASSLEGWAMNTEAFF	TGTGCCAGCAGCTTAGAGGGGTGGGCGATGAACACTGAAGCTTTCTTT	NA	NA	TRBV7-8	TRBJ1-1
CASSLDSRGDTQYF	TGCGCCAGCAGCTTGGACAGTCGGGGGGATACGCAGTATTTT	NA	NA	TRBV5-1	TRBJ2-3